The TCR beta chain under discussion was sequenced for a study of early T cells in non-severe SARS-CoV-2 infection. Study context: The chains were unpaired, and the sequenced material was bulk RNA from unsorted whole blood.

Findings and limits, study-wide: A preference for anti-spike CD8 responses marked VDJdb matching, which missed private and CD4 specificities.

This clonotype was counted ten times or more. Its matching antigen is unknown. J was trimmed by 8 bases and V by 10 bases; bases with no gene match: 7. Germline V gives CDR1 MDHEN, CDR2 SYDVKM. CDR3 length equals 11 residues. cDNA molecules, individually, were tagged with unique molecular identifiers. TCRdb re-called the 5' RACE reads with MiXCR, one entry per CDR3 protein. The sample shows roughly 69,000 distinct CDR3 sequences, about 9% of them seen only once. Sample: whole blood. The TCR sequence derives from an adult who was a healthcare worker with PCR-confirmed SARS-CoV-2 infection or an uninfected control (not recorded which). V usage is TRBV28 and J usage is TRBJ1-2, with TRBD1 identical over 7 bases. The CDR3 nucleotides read TGTGCCATCACCACAGGGGACGGCTACACCTTC. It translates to CAITTGDGYTF.